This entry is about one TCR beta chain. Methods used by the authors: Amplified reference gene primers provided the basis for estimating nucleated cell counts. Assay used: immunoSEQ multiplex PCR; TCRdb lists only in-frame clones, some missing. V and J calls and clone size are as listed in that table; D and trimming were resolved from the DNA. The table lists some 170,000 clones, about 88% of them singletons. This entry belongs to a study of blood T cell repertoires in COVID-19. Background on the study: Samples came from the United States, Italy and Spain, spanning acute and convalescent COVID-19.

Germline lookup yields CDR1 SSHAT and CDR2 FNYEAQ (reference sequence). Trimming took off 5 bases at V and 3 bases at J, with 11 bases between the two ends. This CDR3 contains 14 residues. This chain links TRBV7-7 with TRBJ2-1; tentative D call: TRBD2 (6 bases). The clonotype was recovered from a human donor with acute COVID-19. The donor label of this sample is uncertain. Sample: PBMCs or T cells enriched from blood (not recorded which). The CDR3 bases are TGTGCCAGCAGCGCGGGGAACCTCTACAATGAGCAGTTCTTC. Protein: CASSAGNLYNEQFF.